This TCR beta chain was documented in a study of CD8 T cells in Susac syndrome. With random hexamers, reverse transcription was performed on roughly 0.5 to 1 ug of RNA. TCRdb re-called the immunoSEQ multiplex PCR reads through MiXCR, storing one row per CDR3 protein. Among approximately 130,000 distinct CDR3 sequences listed, around nine tenths were seen once. Germline CDR1 WNHNN, CDR2 SYGVQD (reference sequence). This CDR3 has 13 amino acids. V shed 2 bases and J shed 3 bases, with 7 bases lying between them. V is TRBV10-1 and J is TRBJ1-2; D ambiguous. This receptor was obtained from a human donor with multiple sclerosis. The material sequenced was CD8+ T cells from PBMCs. The CDR3 sequence: CASSEILDYGYTF. DNA for the CDR3: TGCGCCAGCAGTGAGATACTTGACTATGGCTACACCTTC.